The rows below give T cell receptor beta chains drawn from one sample of a study of shared clonotypes between healthy human individuals. Method: immunoSEQ multiplex PCR; TCRdb's copy keeps in-frame clones and lacks some. Of around 620,000 clones in the sample, about 95% were seen once. Sequencing input: naive CD8+ T cells sorted from blood. The receptors were sampled from a woman aged 25 to 39 in good health. Both conserved end residues are part of each CDR3. The order of the fields is clone size, J gene, V gene, D gene, CDR3 protein, CDR3 DNA. D genes are given only for firm matches. Size is stated for part of the rows, as once, few or many counts, or as a class when the clone is expanded.

abundance: .
j_gene: TRBJ2-7
v_gene: TRBV30
d_gene: TRBD1
CDR3aa: CAWSSGTGFHEQYF
CDR3nt: TGTGCCTGGAGTTCCGGGACAGGGTTCCACGAGCAGTACTTC

abundance: once
j_gene: TRBJ2-6
v_gene: TRBV7-2
d_gene: .
CDR3aa: CASSSTPGYLSSGANVLTF
CDR3nt: TGTGCCAGCAGCTCCACTCCGGGGTACTTGAGTTCCGGGGCCAACGTCCTGACTTTC

abundance: .
j_gene: TRBJ2-1
v_gene: TRBV7-9
d_gene: .
CDR3aa: CASSRKGRTGAYNEQFF
CDR3nt: TGTGCCAGCAGCCGGAAAGGGAGGACCGGAGCTTACAATGAGCAGTTCTTC

abundance: .
j_gene: TRBJ1-1
v_gene: TRBV27
d_gene: .
CDR3aa: CASSFTPNTEAFF
CDR3nt: TGTGCCAGCAGTTTCACCCCGAACACTGAAGCTTTCTTT

abundance: .
j_gene: TRBJ2-2
v_gene: TRBV6-5
d_gene: .
CDR3aa: CASSYEVGGELFF
CDR3nt: TGTGCCAGCAGTTATGAAGTAGGTGGGGAGCTGTTTTTT

abundance: .
j_gene: TRBJ2-4
v_gene: TRBV6-1
d_gene: .
CDR3aa: CASSEGLRGRGLAKNIQYF
CDR3nt: TGTGCCAGCAGTGAAGGACTGAGGGGCAGGGGATTAGCCAAAAACATTCAGTACTTC

abundance: .
j_gene: TRBJ1-2
v_gene: TRBV2
d_gene: TRBD1
CDR3aa: CASRGTGGGYTF
CDR3nt: TGTGCCAGCAGAGGGACAGGGGGTGGCTACACCTTC

abundance: .
j_gene: TRBJ2-7
v_gene: TRBV27
d_gene: TRBD2
CDR3aa: CASSSLGTSSYEQYF
CDR3nt: TGTGCCAGCAGTTCGCTGGGGACTAGCAGCTACGAGCAGTACTTC

abundance: .
j_gene: TRBJ2-7
v_gene: TRBV5-4
d_gene: .
CDR3aa: CASSQGGLAGDEQYF
CDR3nt: TGTGCCAGCAGCCAAGGGGGGCTAGCAGGGGACGAGCAGTACTTC

abundance: .
j_gene: TRBJ2-7
v_gene: TRBV28
d_gene: TRBD1
CDR3aa: CASNRPGTGPYEQYF
CDR3nt: TGTGCCAGCAATCGCCCCGGGACAGGGCCCTACGAGCAGTACTTC

abundance: .
j_gene: TRBJ2-2
v_gene: TRBV5-6
d_gene: .
CDR3aa: CASSRYTGELFF
CDR3nt: TGTGCCAGCAGCCGGTACACCGGGGAGCTGTTTTTT

abundance: .
j_gene: TRBJ2-1
v_gene: TRBV7-9
d_gene: TRBD2
CDR3aa: CASSVGTSTHDEQFF
CDR3nt: TGTGCCAGCAGCGTTGGGACTAGCACCCACGATGAGCAGTTCTTC

abundance: .
j_gene: TRBJ2-2
v_gene: TRBV4-1
d_gene: TRBD1
CDR3aa: CASSQEWDRLNTGELFF
CDR3nt: TGCGCCAGCAGCCAAGAGTGGGACAGACTGAACACCGGGGAGCTGTTTTTT

abundance: .
j_gene: TRBJ2-1
v_gene: TRBV28
d_gene: TRBD2
CDR3aa: CASSSSGSFTRQQFF
CDR3nt: TGTGCCAGCAGCTCTAGCGGTAGTTTTACAAGGCAGCAGTTCTTC

abundance: .
j_gene: TRBJ1-3
v_gene: TRBV15
d_gene: .
CDR3aa: CATSRESRTAFPGNTIYF
CDR3nt: TGTGCCACCAGCAGAGAATCTAGGACAGCCTTTCCTGGAAACACCATATATTTT

abundance: .
j_gene: TRBJ2-3
v_gene: TRBV9
d_gene: TRBD2
CDR3aa: CASSVSGKSTDTQYF
CDR3nt: TGTGCCAGCAGTGTTAGCGGGAAAAGCACAGATACGCAGTATTTT

abundance: .
j_gene: TRBJ2-7
v_gene: TRBV28
d_gene: .
CDR3aa: CASSIDSEAYEQYF
CDR3nt: TGTGCCAGCAGCATCGACAGTGAGGCCTACGAGCAGTACTTC

abundance: once
j_gene: TRBJ2-7
v_gene: TRBV27
d_gene: .
CDR3aa: CASSHGYSYEQYF
CDR3nt: TGTGCCAGCAGTCACGGGTACTCCTACGAGCAGTACTTC

abundance: .
j_gene: TRBJ1-2
v_gene: TRBV28
d_gene: .
CDR3aa: CASSPPGKYSNYGYTF
CDR3nt: TGTGCCAGCAGTCCCCCTGGGAAGTACTCTAACTATGGCTACACCTTC

abundance: .
j_gene: TRBJ2-1
v_gene: TRBV6-5
d_gene: TRBD1
CDR3aa: CASSSRTGINNEQFF
CDR3nt: TGTGCCAGCAGTTCCCGGACAGGGATAAACAATGAGCAGTTCTTC

abundance: .
j_gene: TRBJ1-6
v_gene: TRBV4-1
d_gene: TRBD1
CDR3aa: CASSQEPGQGYYSPLHF
CDR3nt: TGCGCCAGCAGCCAAGAACCGGGACAGGGTTACTATTCACCCCTCCACTTT

abundance: .
j_gene: TRBJ1-2
v_gene: TRBV13
d_gene: TRBD1
CDR3aa: CASSSGQAYGYTF
CDR3nt: TGTGCCAGCAGCTCCGGACAGGCCTATGGCTACACCTTC

abundance: .
j_gene: TRBJ2-3
v_gene: TRBV9
d_gene: .
CDR3aa: CASSVDKSTDTQYF
CDR3nt: TGTGCCAGCAGCGTGGACAAAAGCACAGATACGCAGTATTTT

abundance: .
j_gene: TRBJ2-7
v_gene: TRBV30
d_gene: .
CDR3aa: CAWNRHYEQYF
CDR3nt: TGTGCCTGGAACCGCCACTACGAGCAGTACTTC

abundance: .
j_gene: TRBJ1-1
v_gene: TRBV7-9
d_gene: .
CDR3aa: CASSPGPTRGTEAFF
CDR3nt: TGTGCCAGCAGCCCAGGGCCTACGAGGGGCACTGAAGCTTTCTTT

abundance: .
j_gene: TRBJ2-7
v_gene: TRBV28
d_gene: .
CDR3aa: CASSLLGSNEQYF
CDR3nt: TGTGCCAGCAGTTTATTGGGATCGAACGAGCAGTACTTC

abundance: .
j_gene: TRBJ2-1
v_gene: TRBV30
d_gene: .
CDR3aa: CAWSVRDGNEQFF
CDR3nt: TGTGCCTGGAGTGTACGGGACGGGAATGAGCAGTTCTTC

abundance: .
j_gene: TRBJ1-2
v_gene: TRBV27
d_gene: TRBD1
CDR3aa: CASSQRGLGTVNYGYTF
CDR3nt: TGTGCCAGCAGTCAGAGGGGACTGGGGACAGTTAACTATGGCTACACCTTC

abundance: .
j_gene: TRBJ2-2
v_gene: TRBV6-5
d_gene: .
CDR3aa: CASSYSKGRTGELFF
CDR3nt: TGTGCCAGCAGTTACTCTAAGGGGCGCACCGGGGAGCTGTTTTTT

abundance: once
j_gene: TRBJ2-1
v_gene: TRBV4-1
d_gene: .
CDR3aa: CASSQDWVVQFF
CDR3nt: TGCGCCAGCAGCCAAGATTGGGTAGTGCAGTTCTTC

abundance: once
j_gene: TRBJ2-7
v_gene: TRBV4-1
d_gene: .
CDR3aa: CASSQDPRDEQYF
CDR3nt: TGCGCCAGCAGCCAAGATCCCAGGGACGAGCAGTACTTC

abundance: .
j_gene: TRBJ2-7
v_gene: TRBV28
d_gene: .
CDR3aa: CASSLADVGNYEQYF
CDR3nt: TGTGCCAGCAGTTTAGCAGATGTCGGGAACTACGAGCAGTACTTC

abundance: .
j_gene: TRBJ2-7
v_gene: TRBV27
d_gene: TRBD1
CDR3aa: CATRPGTGYEQYF
CDR3nt: TGTGCCACCCGACCCGGGACAGGCTACGAGCAGTACTTC

abundance: .
j_gene: TRBJ2-1
v_gene: TRBV27
d_gene: TRBD2
CDR3aa: CASSLRLAGGDSNEQFF
CDR3nt: TGTGCCAGCAGTCTCAGACTAGCGGGAGGGGATAGCAATGAGCAGTTCTTC

abundance: .
j_gene: TRBJ2-5
v_gene: TRBV11-2
d_gene: TRBD1
CDR3aa: CASSLDVRDRARETQYF
CDR3nt: TGTGCCAGCAGCTTAGATGTGCGAGACAGGGCGAGGGAGACCCAGTACTTC

abundance: once
j_gene: TRBJ1-1
v_gene: TRBV7-2
d_gene: TRBD1
CDR3aa: CASSFPIRGQNTEAFF
CDR3nt: TGTGCCAGCAGCTTTCCAATAAGGGGGCAGAACACTGAAGCTTTCTTT

abundance: .
j_gene: TRBJ2-7
v_gene: TRBV28
d_gene: TRBD2
CDR3aa: CASSSPREAGAYEQYF
CDR3nt: TGTGCCAGCAGTTCCCCGAGAGAAGCGGGGGCCTACGAGCAGTACTTC

abundance: .
j_gene: TRBJ2-7
v_gene: TRBV4-1
d_gene: .
CDR3aa: CASSHRLQYEQYF
CDR3nt: TGCGCCAGCAGCCACCGGTTACAATACGAGCAGTACTTC

abundance: .
j_gene: TRBJ1-5
v_gene: TRBV28
d_gene: TRBD1
CDR3aa: CASRVQGRQPQHF
CDR3nt: TGTGCCAGCAGGGTACAGGGGCGCCAGCCCCAGCATTTT

abundance: .
j_gene: TRBJ1-5
v_gene: TRBV15
d_gene: .
CDR3aa: CATSRALWGAENQPQHF
CDR3nt: TGTGCCACCAGCAGAGCACTATGGGGGGCGGAAAATCAGCCCCAGCATTTT

abundance: once
j_gene: TRBJ2-1
v_gene: TRBV6-5
d_gene: .
CDR3aa: CASSYWLASNEQFF
CDR3nt: TGTGCCAGCAGTTACTGGCTAGCAAGCAATGAGCAGTTCTTC

abundance: .
j_gene: TRBJ2-4
v_gene: TRBV4-1
d_gene: TRBD2
CDR3aa: CASSQGRASGNKNIQYF
CDR3nt: TGCGCCAGCAGCCAAGGGAGGGCTAGCGGGAACAAAAACATTCAGTACTTC

abundance: .
j_gene: TRBJ2-1
v_gene: TRBV28
d_gene: TRBD2
CDR3aa: CASSFWASGVDEQFF
CDR3nt: TGTGCCAGCAGTTTCTGGGCAAGCGGGGTCGATGAGCAGTTCTTC

abundance: .
j_gene: TRBJ2-1
v_gene: TRBV6-5
d_gene: TRBD2
CDR3aa: CASRASGVYNEQFF
CDR3nt: TGTGCCAGCCGCGCTAGCGGGGTTTACAATGAGCAGTTCTTC

abundance: .
j_gene: TRBJ2-2
v_gene: TRBV7-8
d_gene: TRBD2
CDR3aa: CASSDPSGPNTGELFF
CDR3nt: TGTGCCAGCAGCGATCCTAGCGGGCCTAACACCGGGGAGCTGTTTTTT

abundance: .
j_gene: TRBJ2-7
v_gene: TRBV9
d_gene: TRBD1
CDR3aa: CASSPGQGWYPEQYF
CDR3nt: TGTGCCAGCAGCCCAGGACAGGGATGGTACCCCGAGCAGTACTTC

abundance: .
j_gene: TRBJ1-2
v_gene: TRBV30
d_gene: .
CDR3aa: CAWSVLWVPGYTF
CDR3nt: TGTGCCTGGAGTGTACTTTGGGTTCCTGGCTACACCTTC

abundance: .
j_gene: TRBJ2-2
v_gene: TRBV27
d_gene: .
CDR3aa: CASGLDGSGTGELFF
CDR3nt: TGTGCCAGCGGCTTAGATGGTTCGGGCACCGGGGAGCTGTTTTTT

abundance: .
j_gene: TRBJ2-7
v_gene: TRBV25-1
d_gene: TRBD2
CDR3aa: CASSVLTGLAGTYEQYF
CDR3nt: TGTGCCAGCAGTGTCCTAACGGGACTAGCGGGAACCTACGAGCAGTACTTC

abundance: .
j_gene: TRBJ2-3
v_gene: TRBV9
d_gene: .
CDR3aa: CASSVEKEDTQYF
CDR3nt: TGTGCCAGCAGCGTAGAGAAGGAGGATACGCAGTATTTT

abundance: .
j_gene: TRBJ2-5
v_gene: TRBV9
d_gene: .
CDR3aa: CASSPRESQETQYF
CDR3nt: TGTGCCAGCAGCCCCCGTGAGAGCCAAGAGACCCAGTACTTC

abundance: .
j_gene: TRBJ2-5
v_gene: TRBV6-6
d_gene: TRBD1
CDR3aa: CASSPFRTGLQETQYF
CDR3nt: TGTGCCAGCAGTCCCTTTCGGACAGGTCTCCAAGAGACCCAGTACTTC

abundance: once
j_gene: TRBJ2-7
v_gene: TRBV10-1
d_gene: TRBD2
CDR3aa: CASSERGLAGNYEQYF
CDR3nt: TGCGCCAGCAGTGAGCGCGGGCTAGCGGGGAACTACGAGCAGTACTTC

abundance: once
j_gene: TRBJ2-7
v_gene: TRBV5-6
d_gene: .
CDR3aa: CASSLNGYEQYF
CDR3nt: TGTGCCAGCAGCTTGAACGGCTACGAGCAGTACTTC

abundance: .
j_gene: TRBJ2-5
v_gene: TRBV7-9
d_gene: TRBD2
CDR3aa: CASSLLAGGPETQYF
CDR3nt: TGTGCCAGCAGCTTACTAGCGGGGGGACCGGAGACCCAGTACTTC

abundance: once
j_gene: TRBJ1-4
v_gene: TRBV11-2
d_gene: .
CDR3aa: CASSYYQSSKLFF
CDR3nt: TGTGCCAGCAGCTACTACCAGTCGTCCAAACTGTTTTTT

abundance: .
j_gene: TRBJ1-1
v_gene: TRBV10-3
d_gene: TRBD1
CDR3aa: CAISESMDRAVDTEAFF
CDR3nt: TGTGCCATCAGTGAGTCGATGGACAGGGCGGTTGACACTGAAGCTTTCTTT

abundance: .
j_gene: TRBJ2-5
v_gene: TRBV27
d_gene: TRBD1
CDR3aa: CASSPGQGAWGAQYF
CDR3nt: TGTGCCAGCAGTCCGGGACAGGGCGCTTGGGGGGCCCAGTACTTC

abundance: .
j_gene: TRBJ2-7
v_gene: TRBV5-8
d_gene: TRBD2
CDR3aa: CASSLIGAGGLDEQYF
CDR3nt: TGTGCCAGCAGCTTGATAGGAGCGGGAGGGCTCGACGAGCAGTACTTC

abundance: .
j_gene: TRBJ1-2
v_gene: TRBV7-9
d_gene: .
CDR3aa: CASSLDEGLANYGYTF
CDR3nt: TGTGCCAGCAGCTTAGACGAGGGCCTAGCTAACTATGGCTACACCTTC